Listed here is a single T cell receptor beta chain. What it binds is unknown. 13 Jbeta primers and 60 Vbeta primers were used for the PCR. The assay was immunoSEQ multiplex PCR, and TCRdb's table has in-frame clones only and misses some. The data show 190,000 or so clones, 75% to 90% seen once. This specimen belongs to a study of cytomegalovirus exposure and HLA in healthy donors. Study-level background: Within the Caucasian-associated ancestry cluster were roughly 81% of the roughly 400 genotyped donors. Study-level findings and limits: TCR beta chains numbering more than 150 were designated cytomegalovirus-associated.

This CDR3 contains 14 residues. V gave up 0 bases and J gave up 1 base, with 7 bases separating them. CDR1 and CDR2 (germline): SGDLS, YYNGEE. The source of this sequence is a boy between 10 and 17 years old in good health and CMV-seronegative. The sequencing sample was made of PBMCs. The V call is TRBV9, the J call TRBJ1-1, with D maybe TRBD1 (5 bases). CDR3 region: CASSVGGWNTEAFF. The CDR3 region has the DNA TGTGCCAGCAGCGTAGGGGGCTGGAACACTGAAGCTTTCTTT.